A selection of T cell receptor beta chains follows, all from one sample in a study of blood T cell repertoires in COVID-19. TCRdb keeps only in-frame clones here, not all; method: immunoSEQ multiplex PCR. The sample includes about 250,000 clones, about 91% seen only once; the top ten take about 1.3%. Sample: peripheral blood. The receptors come from a man older than 75 with acute or convalescent COVID-19. The CDR3 runs from the conserved cysteine through the conserved F or W. Each record gives: clone size, D gene, J gene, V gene, CDR3 DNA, CDR3 protein. A D gene is named only where the DNA matches it firmly. Size tells how often a clone was seen (once, few, many) or the class of an expanded clone, and some rows leave it out.

.,TRBD1,TRBJ2-1,TRBV5-1,TGCGCCAGCAGCCCGGGACAGGGGGCCAATGAGCAGTTCTTC,CASSPGQGANEQFF
.,TRBD1,TRBJ1-1,TRBV27,TGTGCCGTGGCCGGGACAGGGAAGCCTGAAGCTTTCTTT,CAVAGTGKPEAFF
.,.,TRBJ2-7,TRBV5-1,TGCGCCAGCAGTCCCCAGGGGAGTAGTTCGGAGCAGTACTTC,CASSPQGSSSEQYF
.,TRBD2,TRBJ2-2,TRBV5-5,TGTGCCAGCAGCTCCTCGGGACTAGCGGGGCTACCGAACACCGGGGAGCTGTTTTTT,CASSSSGLAGLPNTGELFF
.,.,TRBJ1-5,TRBV5-8,TGTGCCAGCAGCTTGTCAGGTTATAGCAATCAGCCCCAGCATTTT,CASSLSGYSNQPQHF
.,TRBD1,TRBJ1-1,TRBV3-1/TRBV3-2,TGTGCCAGCAGCCAAGGGACAGGAGGTACTGAAGCTTTCTTT,CASSQGTGGTEAFF
.,.,TRBJ1-3,TRBV4-2,TGTGCCAGCAGCCAAAGGACTGGGAGCTCTGGAAACACCATATATTTT,CASSQRTGSSGNTIYF
.,TRBD2,TRBJ2-1,TRBV19,TGTGCCAGTACTGCCAAAGGGAGGGGAAACTACAATGAGCAGTTCTTC,CASTAKGRGNYNEQFF
.,TRBD2,TRBJ2-6,TRBV28,TGTGCCAGCAGTCCACCGGGGGGGTACACCTCTGGGGCCAACGTCCTGACTTTC,CASSPPGGYTSGANVLTF
.,TRBD1,TRBJ2-3,TRBV27,TGTGCCAGCAGCTTAGACAGGGGCACAGATACGCAGTATTTT,CASSLDRGTDTQYF
.,.,TRBJ2-3,TRBV28,TGTGCCAGCAGAGGGGGACCCAGCACAGATACGCAGTATTTT,CASRGGPSTDTQYF
few,.,TRBJ1-2,TRBV19,TGTGCCAGTAGTATACCAGGACAGATCTATGGCTACACCTTC,CASSIPGQIYGYTF
.,TRBD1,TRBJ2-5,TRBV29-1,TGCAGCGTTGTCGGGACAGGGGACCAAGAGACCCAGTACTTC,CSVVGTGDQETQYF
.,.,TRBJ2-1,TRBV14,TGTGCCAGCAGCCGAGGGGACTTCTACAATGAGCAGTTCTTC,CASSRGDFYNEQFF
.,.,TRBJ1-2,TRBV4-2,TGTGCCAGCAGCCAGCAAGTCGGACAGCCCGACGTTGGCTACACCTTC,CASSQQVGQPDVGYTF
once,.,TRBJ1-2,TRBV10-1,TGCGCCACTCTCCGAGGGCCCGATGGCTACACCTTC,CATLRGPDGYTF
once,.,TRBJ1-3,TRBV6-5,TGTGCCAGCAGGGCGGATGGAAACACCATATATTTT,CASRADGNTIYF
.,.,TRBJ1-5,TRBV11-2,TGTGCCAGCAGCCTATATAGCAATCAGCCCCAGCATTTT,CASSLYSNQPQHF
.,.,TRBJ1-1,TRBV7-2,TGTGCCAGCAGAGACAGTCCTGACACTGAAGCTTTCTTT,CASRDSPDTEAFF
.,.,TRBJ2-7,TRBV27,TGTGCCAGCAGTTTATCCGGGCTGCCAGGGCCCTACGAGCAGTACTTC,CASSLSGLPGPYEQYF
few,.,TRBJ2-7,TRBV7-2,TGTGCCAGCAGCTCGCTGGGGAGCCTGAGCTCCTACGAGCAGTACTTC,CASSSLGSLSSYEQYF
.,.,TRBJ2-1,TRBV7-9,TGTGCCAGCAGCCTCGTCCTAGCGCCGTACAATGAGCAGTTCTTC,CASSLVLAPYNEQFF
.,.,TRBJ1-2,TRBV27,TGTGCCAGCAGTTTTGACGGGGGATGGGGCTACACCTTC,CASSFDGGWGYTF
.,.,TRBJ2-7,TRBV28,TGTGCCAGCTGCCTCCAGGGGGGCTCCTACGAGCAGTACTTC,CASCLQGGSYEQYF
.,TRBD2,TRBJ2-3,TRBV3-1/TRBV3-2,TGTGCCAGCAGCCCAGGAGCGGGGACAGATACGCAGTATTTT,CASSPGAGTDTQYF
.,.,TRBJ2-2,TRBV5-4,TGTGCCAGCGGGGGGGCGGTCACCGGGGAGCTGTTTTTT,CASGGAVTGELFF
.,.,TRBJ1-5,TRBV28,TGTGCCTCCCAAGGGACAATTAGCAATCAGCCCCAGCATTTT,CASQGTISNQPQHF
.,TRBD1,TRBJ2-5,TRBV11-2,TGTGCCAGCAGCTTAGTGGCAGGGGGCTTCCAAGAGACCCAGTACTTC,CASSLVAGGFQETQYF
once,.,TRBJ2-1,TRBV19,TGTGCCAGTAGCGTGGCGTCAGGGGTGGTGAATGAGCAGTTCTTC,CASSVASGVVNEQFF
.,.,TRBJ1-5,TRBV6-5,TGTGCCAGCAGGTCTAGTCTAAATCAGCCCCAGCATTTT,CASRSSLNQPQHF
.,TRBD1,TRBJ1-6,TRBV4-3,TGCGCCAGCAGCCAAGATAGGGACAGGGGTACTTCACCCCTCCACTTT,CASSQDRDRGTSPLHF
.,.,TRBJ1-1,TRBV6-5,TGTGCCAGCAGTTACTATCCCCGACAGGATGAAGCTTTCTTT,CASSYYPRQDEAFF
few,.,TRBJ1-2,TRBV6-5,TGTGCCAGCAGAAGACAGACGACCCTTGCCTATGGCTACACCTTC,CASRRQTTLAYGYTF
.,.,TRBJ2-7,TRBV7-9,TGTGCCAGCAGCTTAGTGGCATACAGCTCCTACGAGCAGTACTTC,CASSLVAYSSYEQYF
.,.,TRBJ2-2,TRBV6-5,TGTGCCAGCAGTTACTCTGGGGGCCCGGTTACCGGGGAGCTGTTTTTT,CASSYSGGPVTGELFF
.,TRBD1,TRBJ1-1,TRBV9,TGTGCCAGCAGCTCCCCCCCCGGGACAGGGGAACGTTACACTGAAGCTTTCTTT,CASSSPPGTGERYTEAFF
.,TRBD2,TRBJ2-5,TRBV5-1,TGCGCCAGCAGCTTCAGGGCGCTTCGGGAACTAGCGGGGGGCCTCCAAGAGACCCAGTACTTC,CASSFRALRELAGGLQETQYF
.,TRBD1,TRBJ2-5,TRBV9,TGTGCCAGCAGCGTAGCGGACAGGCTGGGGGAGACCCAGTACTTC,CASSVADRLGETQYF
once,.,TRBJ2-2,TRBV19,TGTGCCAGTAGTATCAGTTCCTGGGCCACCGGGGAGCTGTTTTTT,CASSISSWATGELFF
.,.,TRBJ2-7,TRBV2,TGTGCCAGCAGAACAGGGAGAGGTGACTACGAGCAGTACTTC,CASRTGRGDYEQYF
once,.,TRBJ2-7,TRBV4-3,TGCGCCAGCAGCCAAGCAGAACCCTACGAGCAGTACTTC,CASSQAEPYEQYF
.,TRBD2,TRBJ2-7,TRBV5-6,TGTGCCAGCAGCTTGGCCAGCGGGATTTCTCTTGAGCAGTACTTC,CASSLASGISLEQYF
.,.,TRBJ2-7,TRBV2,TGTGCCAGCAGTGAAAGGCAGGCGGGGGAGCAGTACTTC,CASSERQAGEQYF
.,TRBD1,TRBJ1-1,TRBV6-5,TGTGCCAGCAGTTACAAGCCCGGGACAGAGTTCCATGCTTTCTTT,CASSYKPGTEFHAFF
once,.,TRBJ1-1,TRBV12-3/TRBV12-4,TGTGCCAGCAGTTTCGGGGGGACTGAAGCTTTCTTT,CASSFGGTEAFF
few,TRBD1,TRBJ1-2,TRBV6-5,TGTGCCAGCAGTCCCCTGGGACAGGGCTATGGCTACACCTTC,CASSPLGQGYGYTF
.,.,TRBJ1-5,TRBV2,TGTGCCAGCAGTCCAGATAGCAATCAGCCCCAGCATTTT,CASSPDSNQPQHF
.,TRBD1,TRBJ1-1,TRBV6-2/TRBV6-3,TGTGCCAGCAGTAGAACAGGGGGCTACACTGAAGCTTTCTTT,CASSRTGGYTEAFF
.,TRBD2,TRBJ2-3,TRBV29-1,TGCAGCGACGGGACTAGCGGGAGTCGCACAGATACGCAGTATTTT,CSDGTSGSRTDTQYF
.,.,TRBJ1-2,TRBV29-1,TGCAGCGTTGAAGAAGGGGGATACGGCTATGGCTACACCTTC,CSVEEGGYGYGYTF
.,.,TRBJ2-5,TRBV7-9,TGTGCCAGCAGCTTAGAAGAGGGTGGTCAAGAGACCCAGTACTTC,CASSLEEGGQETQYF
.,TRBD1,TRBJ1-5,TRBV6-5,TGTGCCAGCAGACGCGACAGGGGTGGCAATCAGCCCCAGCATTTT,CASRRDRGGNQPQHF
few,.,TRBJ1-1,TRBV6-1,TGTGCCAGCAGTGAATGGACAGAGAACACTGAAGCTTTCTTT,CASSEWTENTEAFF
once,.,TRBJ1-1,TRBV19,TGTGCCAGTAGTATACAGTCAGGCAGGGCTGAAGCTTTCTTT,CASSIQSGRAEAFF